What follows describes a single T cell receptor (beta chain). MiXCR, applied by TCRdb to the RT-PCR reads, yields one record per CDR3 protein. The data hold about a million distinct CDR3 sequences, with about a sixth observed a single time. This record comes from a study of patients and donors after allogeneic stem cell transplantation. Sequences were obtained from blood, either unsorted or a sorted T cell fraction (not recorded which). The sequence derives from a human donor who was either an allogeneic HSCT recipient or a stem cell or donor lymphocyte infusion donor (not recorded which). It is not recorded whose cells these are; they may come from a transplant donor.

The CDR3: CASSNPGQSYEQYF. CDR3 bases: TGTGCCAGCAGTAACCCGGGACAGTCTTACGAGCAGTACTTC. The chain employs TRBV28 and TRBJ2-7, with 7 bases that match TRBD1. Germline CDR1 and CDR2: MDHEN and SYDVKM. Germline trimming cut 5 bases from V and 4 bases from J; bases unmatched to any gene: 8. The CDR3 is 14 residues long.